Listed below are T cell receptor beta chains from one sample, sequenced in a study of OX40 agonist ivuxolimab in advanced cancers. The repertoire was sequenced with immunoSEQ multiplex PCR; TCRdb's copy has only in-frame clones and lacks some. The table has about 29,000 clones, around 90% seen once. The sequenced sample was CD4+ or CD8+ T cells sorted from blood, obtained in a trial of the OX40 agonist ivuxolimab. The receptor set was obtained from an adult with an advanced solid tumor such as melanoma, head and neck, liver or kidney cancer. CDR3s include the opening cysteine and the closing phenylalanine or tryptophan. A D gene is named only where the DNA matches it firmly. Not all rows give a size; the values are once, few, many and, for expanded clones, a class.

V gene: TRBV5-8
J gene: TRBJ2-4
clone size: NA
D gene: NA
CDR3 length: 16
CDR3 protein: CASSLAGTLAKNIQYF
CDR3 DNA: TGTGCCAGCAGCTTGGCCGGGACACTAGCCAAAAACATTCAGTACTTC

V gene: TRBV14
J gene: TRBJ2-6
clone size: NA
D gene: TRBD1
CDR3 length: 17
CDR3 protein: CASSHWTGTAGANVLTF
CDR3 DNA: TGTGCCAGCAGCCACTGGACAGGGACCGCGGGGGCCAACGTCCTGACTTTC

V gene: TRBV6-6
J gene: TRBJ2-2
clone size: NA
D gene: NA
CDR3 length: 16
CDR3 protein: CASSYSKVPNTGELFF
CDR3 DNA: TGTGCCAGCAGTTACTCGAAGGTCCCGAACACCGGGGAGCTGTTTTTT

V gene: TRBV9
J gene: TRBJ2-1
clone size: NA
D gene: NA
CDR3 length: 14
CDR3 protein: CASSVVPGPNEQFF
CDR3 DNA: TGTGCCAGCAGCGTAGTTCCCGGGCCCAATGAGCAGTTCTTC

V gene: TRBV4-1
J gene: TRBJ1-2
clone size: NA
D gene: NA
CDR3 length: 16
CDR3 protein: CASSQGPSSGVGGYTF
CDR3 DNA: TGCGCCAGCAGCCAAGGACCCTCTAGTGGAGTTGGGGGCTACACCTTC

V gene: TRBV5-5
J gene: TRBJ1-3
clone size: NA
D gene: TRBD1
CDR3 length: 19
CDR3 protein: CASSLPSWDRALSGNTIYF
CDR3 DNA: TGTGCCAGCAGCCTCCCTAGCTGGGACAGGGCCCTCTCTGGAAACACCATATATTTT

V gene: TRBV6-1
J gene: TRBJ2-3
clone size: NA
D gene: NA
CDR3 length: 14
CDR3 protein: CATWTPPAPDTQYF
CDR3 DNA: TGTGCCACATGGACTCCACCCGCCCCAGATACGCAGTATTTT

V gene: TRBV19
J gene: TRBJ1-1
clone size: NA
D gene: NA
CDR3 length: 17
CDR3 protein: CASRKLVGNPYNTEAFF
CDR3 DNA: TGTGCCAGTAGAAAGTTAGTGGGAAATCCTTACAACACTGAAGCTTTCTTT

V gene: TRBV6-1
J gene: TRBJ2-4
clone size: NA
D gene: NA
CDR3 length: 14
CDR3 protein: CASSDFSGLHIQYF
CDR3 DNA: TGTGCCAGCAGTGATTTTAGCGGCCTGCACATTCAGTACTTC

V gene: TRBV5-4
J gene: TRBJ2-3
clone size: NA
D gene: TRBD2
CDR3 length: 15
CDR3 protein: CASSVRGGSGNTQYF
CDR3 DNA: TGTGCCAGCAGCGTCCGGGGGGGTAGTGGAAATACGCAGTATTTT

V gene: TRBV27
J gene: TRBJ1-2
clone size: NA
D gene: NA
CDR3 length: 13
CDR3 protein: CASSLRGGDGYTF
CDR3 DNA: TGTGCCAGCAGTTTACGAGGGGGGGATGGCTACACCTTC

V gene: TRBV10-3
J gene: TRBJ2-7
clone size: NA
D gene: NA
CDR3 length: 14
CDR3 protein: CAISDFGPVYEQYF
CDR3 DNA: TGTGCCATCAGTGACTTTGGACCAGTCTACGAGCAGTACTTC

V gene: TRBV5-3
J gene: TRBJ2-1
clone size: once
D gene: NA
CDR3 length: 14
CDR3 protein: CARSLDRPNNEQFF
CDR3 DNA: TGTGCCAGAAGTTTGGACAGACCCAACAATGAGCAGTTCTTC

V gene: TRBV30
J gene: TRBJ1-3
clone size: NA
D gene: NA
CDR3 length: 12
CDR3 protein: CAWKRSGNTIYF
CDR3 DNA: TGTGCCTGGAAGCGCTCTGGAAACACCATATATTTT

V gene: TRBV28
J gene: TRBJ1-2
clone size: once
D gene: NA
CDR3 length: 12
CDR3 protein: CASSLIGGGYTF
CDR3 DNA: TGTGCCAGCAGTTTGATAGGCGGTGGCTACACCTTC

V gene: TRBV27
J gene: TRBJ2-7
clone size: NA
D gene: NA
CDR3 length: 13
CDR3 protein: CASSLSINYEQYF
CDR3 DNA: TGTGCCAGCAGTTTATCGATAAACTACGAGCAGTACTTC

V gene: TRBV4-3
J gene: TRBJ2-7
clone size: NA
D gene: TRBD1
CDR3 length: 15
CDR3 protein: CASSQGQGAPYEQYF
CDR3 DNA: TGCGCCAGCAGCCAGGGACAGGGGGCTCCCTACGAGCAGTACTTC

V gene: TRBV19
J gene: TRBJ2-7
clone size: NA
D gene: NA
CDR3 length: 12
CDR3 protein: CASSGSPYEQYF
CDR3 DNA: TGTGCCAGTAGTGGTAGCCCCTACGAGCAGTACTTC

V gene: TRBV6-5
J gene: TRBJ1-5
clone size: NA
D gene: NA
CDR3 length: 13
CDR3 protein: CASRGGLSQPQHF
CDR3 DNA: TGTGCCAGCCGGGGGGGGCTGAGTCAGCCCCAGCATTTT

V gene: TRBV12-2
J gene: TRBJ2-4
clone size: NA
D gene: NA
CDR3 length: 16
CDR3 protein: CASRFGGGIAKNIQYF
CDR3 DNA: NA

V gene: TRBV28
J gene: TRBJ2-1
clone size: NA
D gene: NA
CDR3 length: 13
CDR3 protein: CASSLTSKGEQFF
CDR3 DNA: TGTGCCAGCAGTTTAACTAGTAAGGGTGAGCAGTTCTTC

V gene: TRBV2
J gene: TRBJ2-1
clone size: NA
D gene: TRBD2
CDR3 length: 12
CDR3 protein: CASRREYNEQFF
CDR3 DNA: TGTGCCAGCAGGCGGGAGTACAATGAGCAGTTCTTC

V gene: TRBV5-1
J gene: TRBJ2-5
clone size: large
D gene: TRBD2
CDR3 length: 19
CDR3 protein: CASSLAPGYIAGWRETQYF
CDR3 DNA: TGCGCCAGCAGCTTGGCCCCGGGTTACATAGCGGGATGGAGGGAGACCCAGTACTTC

V gene: TRBV6-1
J gene: TRBJ2-7
clone size: NA
D gene: NA
CDR3 length: 19
CDR3 protein: CASSERPVSAGFNPYEQYF
CDR3 DNA: TGTGCCAGCAGTGAAAGGCCTGTTTCGGCAGGATTTAACCCCTACGAGCAGTACTTC

V gene: TRBV28
J gene: TRBJ2-4
clone size: few
D gene: TRBD2
CDR3 length: 15
CDR3 protein: CASSFSGTSGFVQYF
CDR3 DNA: TGTGCCAGCAGTTTTTCGGGGACTAGCGGGTTCGTTCAGTACTTC

V gene: TRBV11-1
J gene: TRBJ2-2
clone size: NA
D gene: TRBD2
CDR3 length: 17
CDR3 protein: CASSFPLAGGRIGELFF
CDR3 DNA: TGTGCCAGCAGCTTTCCCCTTGCGGGAGGGAGGATCGGGGAGCTGTTTTTT

V gene: TRBV18
J gene: TRBJ2-1
clone size: NA
D gene: NA
CDR3 length: 12
CDR3 protein: CASSQKYNEQFF
CDR3 DNA: TGTGCCAGCTCCCAAAAATACAATGAGCAGTTCTTC

V gene: TRBV9
J gene: TRBJ2-1
clone size: NA
D gene: TRBD2
CDR3 length: 10
CDR3 protein: CASGGSEQFF
CDR3 DNA: TGTGCCAGCGGCGGGAGTGAGCAGTTCTTC

V gene: TRBV2
J gene: TRBJ2-5
clone size: NA
D gene: TRBD2
CDR3 length: 16
CDR3 protein: CASSEKASGSRETQYF
CDR3 DNA: TGTGCCAGCAGTGAAAAGGCTAGCGGGAGTCGGGAGACCCAGTACTTC